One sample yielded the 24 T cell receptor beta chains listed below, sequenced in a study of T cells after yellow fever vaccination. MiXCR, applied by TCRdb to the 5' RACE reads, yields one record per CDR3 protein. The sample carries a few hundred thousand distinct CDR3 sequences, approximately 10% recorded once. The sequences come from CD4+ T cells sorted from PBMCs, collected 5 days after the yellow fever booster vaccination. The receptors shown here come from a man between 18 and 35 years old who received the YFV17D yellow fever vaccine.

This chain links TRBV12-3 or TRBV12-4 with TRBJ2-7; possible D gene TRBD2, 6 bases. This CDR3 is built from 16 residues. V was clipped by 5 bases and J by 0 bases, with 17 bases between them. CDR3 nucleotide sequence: TGTGCCAGCAGTCTTGAGGCGGGGCGAAGCTCCTACGAGCAGTACTTC. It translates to CASSLEAGRSSYEQYF.

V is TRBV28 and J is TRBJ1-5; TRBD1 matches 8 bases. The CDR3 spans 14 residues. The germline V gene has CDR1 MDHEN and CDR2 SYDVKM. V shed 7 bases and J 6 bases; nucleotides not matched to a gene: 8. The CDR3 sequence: CASTAGQGRQPQHF. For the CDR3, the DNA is TGTGCCAGCACCGCCGGACAGGGACGTCAGCCCCAGCATTTT.

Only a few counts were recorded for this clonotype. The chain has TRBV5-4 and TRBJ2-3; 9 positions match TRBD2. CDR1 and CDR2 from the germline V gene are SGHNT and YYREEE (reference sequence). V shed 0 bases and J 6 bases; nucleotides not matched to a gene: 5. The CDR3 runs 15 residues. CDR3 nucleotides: TGTGCCAGCAGCTTGGGTAGCGGGGGAGGCGATACGCAGTATTTT. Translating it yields CASSLGSGGGDTQYF.

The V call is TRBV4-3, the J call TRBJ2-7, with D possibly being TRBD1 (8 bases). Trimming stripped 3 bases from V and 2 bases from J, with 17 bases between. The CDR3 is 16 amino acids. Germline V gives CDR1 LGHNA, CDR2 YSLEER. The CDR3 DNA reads TGCGCCAGCAGCCAGACTTTTACAGGGGGGGCCTACGAGCAGTACTTC. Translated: CASSQTFTGGAYEQYF.

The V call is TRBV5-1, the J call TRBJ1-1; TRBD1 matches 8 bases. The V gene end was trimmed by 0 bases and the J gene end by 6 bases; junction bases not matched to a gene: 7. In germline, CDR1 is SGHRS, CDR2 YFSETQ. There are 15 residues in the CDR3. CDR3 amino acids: CASSLAPQGAAEAFF. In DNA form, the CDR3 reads TGCGCCAGCAGCTTGGCTCCCCAGGGGGCCGCTGAAGCTTTCTTT.

This CDR3 is CASSLFGAGSKDIQYF. The DNA of the CDR3 is TGCGCCAGCAGCTTGTTCGGGGCCGGGTCGAAGGACATTCAGTACTTC. This rearrangement joins TRBV5-1 to TRBJ2-4; either TRBD1 or TRBD2 may fit D (5 bases each). The CDR3 is 16 residues long. V lost 1 base to trimming and J lost 8 bases, with 19 bases between them. Per germline, CDR1 SGHRS and CDR2 YFSETQ.

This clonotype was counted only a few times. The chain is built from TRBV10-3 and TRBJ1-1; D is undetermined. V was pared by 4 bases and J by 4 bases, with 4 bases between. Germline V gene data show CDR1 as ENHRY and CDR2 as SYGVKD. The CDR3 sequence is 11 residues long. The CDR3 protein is CAISGSTEAFF. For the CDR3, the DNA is TGTGCCATCAGTGGGAGCACTGAAGCTTTCTTT.

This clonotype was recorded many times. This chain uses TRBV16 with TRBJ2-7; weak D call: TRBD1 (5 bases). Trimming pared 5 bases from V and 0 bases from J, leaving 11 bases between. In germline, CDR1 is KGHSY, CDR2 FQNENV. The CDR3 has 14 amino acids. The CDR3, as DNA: TGTGCCAGCAGCAGCTCTCAGGGCTCCTACGAGCAGTACTTC. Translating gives CASSSSQGSYEQYF.

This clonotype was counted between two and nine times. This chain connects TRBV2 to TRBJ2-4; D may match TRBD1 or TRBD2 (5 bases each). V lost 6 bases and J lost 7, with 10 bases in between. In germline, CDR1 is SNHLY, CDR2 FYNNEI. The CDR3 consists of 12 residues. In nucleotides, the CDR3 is TGTGCCAGCAGGGGGGTTCAGAACATTCAGTACTTC. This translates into CASRGVQNIQYF.

The CDR3 DNA reads TGTGCCAGCAGCCCGGGACTAGCGGTAGCCCTCGAGCAGTACTTC. Its translation: CASSPGLAVALEQYF. The J gene is TRBJ2-7, the V gene TRBV7-2, with 11 bases identical to TRBD2. The germline V gene encodes CDR1 SGHTA and CDR2 FQGNSA. The CDR3 is 15 amino acids. V was pared by 5 bases and J by 6 bases, with 9 bases of the junction left unmatched.

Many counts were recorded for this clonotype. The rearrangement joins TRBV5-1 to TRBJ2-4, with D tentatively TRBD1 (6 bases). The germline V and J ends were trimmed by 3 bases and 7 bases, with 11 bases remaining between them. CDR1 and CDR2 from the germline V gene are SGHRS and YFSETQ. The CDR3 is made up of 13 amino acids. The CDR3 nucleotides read TGCGCCAGCAGCTCGGGACAACGGAACATTCAGTACTTC. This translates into CASSSGQRNIQYF.

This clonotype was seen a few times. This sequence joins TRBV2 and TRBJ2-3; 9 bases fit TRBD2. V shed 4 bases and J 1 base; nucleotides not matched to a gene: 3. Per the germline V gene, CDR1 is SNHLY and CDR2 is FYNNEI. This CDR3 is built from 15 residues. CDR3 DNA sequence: TGTGCCAGCAGTGGTAGCGGGGGCGGCACAGATACGCAGTATTTT. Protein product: CASSGSGGGTDTQYF.

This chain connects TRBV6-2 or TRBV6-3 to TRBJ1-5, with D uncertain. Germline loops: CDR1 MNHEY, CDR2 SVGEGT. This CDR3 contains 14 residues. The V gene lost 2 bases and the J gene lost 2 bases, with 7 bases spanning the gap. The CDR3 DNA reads TGTGCCAGCAGTTACCGGAACCGCAATCAGCCCCAGCATTTT. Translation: CASSYRNRNQPQHF.

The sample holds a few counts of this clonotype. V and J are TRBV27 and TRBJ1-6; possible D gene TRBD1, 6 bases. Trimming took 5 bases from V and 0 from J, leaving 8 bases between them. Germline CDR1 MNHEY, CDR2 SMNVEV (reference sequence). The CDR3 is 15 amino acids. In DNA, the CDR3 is TGTGCCAGCAGTCGGGACACCTCCTATAATTCACCCCTCCACTTT. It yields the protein CASSRDTSYNSPLHF.

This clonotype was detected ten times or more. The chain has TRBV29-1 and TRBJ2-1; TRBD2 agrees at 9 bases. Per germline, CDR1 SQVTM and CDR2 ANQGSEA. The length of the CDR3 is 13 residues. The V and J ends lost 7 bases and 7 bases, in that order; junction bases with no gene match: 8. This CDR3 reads CSARGLAINEQFF. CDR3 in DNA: TGCAGCGCCCGGGGACTAGCCATAAATGAGCAGTTCTTC.

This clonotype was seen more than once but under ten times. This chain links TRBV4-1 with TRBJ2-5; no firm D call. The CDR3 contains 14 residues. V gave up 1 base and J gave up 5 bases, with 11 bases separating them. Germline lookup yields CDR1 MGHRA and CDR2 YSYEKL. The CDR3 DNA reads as TGCGCCAGCAGCCAAGGGTTCACGGCGGAGACCCAGTACTTC. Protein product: CASSQGFTAETQYF.

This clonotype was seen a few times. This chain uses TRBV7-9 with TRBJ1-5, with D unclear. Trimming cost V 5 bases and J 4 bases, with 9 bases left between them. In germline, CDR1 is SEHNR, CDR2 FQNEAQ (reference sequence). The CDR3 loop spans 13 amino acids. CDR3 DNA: TGTGCCAGCAGCCGGGGTTATAATCAGCCCCAGCATTTT. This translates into CASSRGYNQPQHF.

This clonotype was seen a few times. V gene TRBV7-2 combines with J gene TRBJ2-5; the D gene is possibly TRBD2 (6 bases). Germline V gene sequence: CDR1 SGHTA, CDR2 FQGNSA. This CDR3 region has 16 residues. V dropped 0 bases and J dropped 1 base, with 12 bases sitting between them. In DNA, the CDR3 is TGTGCCAGCAGCTTAGCGAGGGGCGGGGCCCAAGAGACCCAGTACTTC. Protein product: CASSLARGGAQETQYF.

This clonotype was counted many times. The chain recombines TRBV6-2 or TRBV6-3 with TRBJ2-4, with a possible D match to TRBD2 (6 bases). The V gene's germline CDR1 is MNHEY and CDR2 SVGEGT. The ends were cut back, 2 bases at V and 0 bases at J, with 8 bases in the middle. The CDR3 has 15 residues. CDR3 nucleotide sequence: TGTGCCAGCAGTTACGAGGGACTAGCCAAAAACATTCAGTACTTC. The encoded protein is CASSYEGLAKNIQYF.

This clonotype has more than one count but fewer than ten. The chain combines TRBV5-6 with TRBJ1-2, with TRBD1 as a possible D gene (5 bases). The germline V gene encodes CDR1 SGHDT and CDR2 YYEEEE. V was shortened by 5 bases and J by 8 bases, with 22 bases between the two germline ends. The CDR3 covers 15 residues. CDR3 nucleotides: TGTGCCAGCAGGGAGTGGGGTCGGGGACGCTACGGCTACACCTTC. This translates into CASREWGRGRYGYTF.

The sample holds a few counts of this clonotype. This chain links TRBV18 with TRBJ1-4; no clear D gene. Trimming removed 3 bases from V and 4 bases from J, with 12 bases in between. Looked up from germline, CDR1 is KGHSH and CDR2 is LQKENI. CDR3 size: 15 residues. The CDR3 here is CASSPRGSHNEKLFF. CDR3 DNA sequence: TGTGCCAGCTCACCCAGAGGTAGCCATAATGAAAAACTGTTTTTT.

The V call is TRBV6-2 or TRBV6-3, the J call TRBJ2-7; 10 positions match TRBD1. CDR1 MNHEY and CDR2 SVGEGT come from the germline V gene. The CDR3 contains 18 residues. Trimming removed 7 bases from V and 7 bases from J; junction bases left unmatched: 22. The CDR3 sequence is CASILLREGTGEYEEQYF. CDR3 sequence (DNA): TGTGCCAGCATCTTACTCAGGGAAGGGACAGGGGAGTACGAGGAGCAGTACTTC.

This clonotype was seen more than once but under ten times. In nucleotides, the CDR3 is TGTGCCAGCAGTGTACCAGGAGACTCCTACGAGCAGTACTTC. Its protein product is CASSVPGDSYEQYF. The chain employs TRBV25-1 and TRBJ2-7, with unresolved D. V was pared by 4 bases and J by 0 bases, with 10 bases between. CDR3 size: 14 residues. Germline-derived CDR1 and CDR2 are MGHDK and SYGVNS.

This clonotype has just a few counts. The CDR3 coding sequence is TGCGCCAGCAGCCGCCCGACCGGGACAGATAATTCACCCCTCCACTTT. Residues: CASSRPTGTDNSPLHF. The chain uses TRBV4-1 and TRBJ1-6; 7 bases are shared with TRBD1. There are 16 residues in the CDR3. Germline CDR1 MGHRA, CDR2 YSYEKL. V shed 4 bases, J shed 5 bases, and the junction held 8 bases outside the gene matches.